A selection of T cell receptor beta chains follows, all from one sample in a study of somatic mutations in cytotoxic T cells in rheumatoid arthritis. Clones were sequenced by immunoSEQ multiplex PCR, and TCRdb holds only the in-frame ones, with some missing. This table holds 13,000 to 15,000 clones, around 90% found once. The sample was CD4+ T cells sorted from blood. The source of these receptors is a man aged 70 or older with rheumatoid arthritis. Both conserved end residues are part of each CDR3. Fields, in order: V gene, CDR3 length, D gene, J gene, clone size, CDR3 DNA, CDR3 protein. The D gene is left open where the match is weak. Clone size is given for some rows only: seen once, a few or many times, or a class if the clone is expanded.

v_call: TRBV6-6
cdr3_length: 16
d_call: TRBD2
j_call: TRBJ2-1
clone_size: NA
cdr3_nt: TGTGCCAGCAGGCACCCTTTCGGGGGGGCAAACGATGAGCAGTTCTTC
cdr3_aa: CASRHPFGGANDEQFF

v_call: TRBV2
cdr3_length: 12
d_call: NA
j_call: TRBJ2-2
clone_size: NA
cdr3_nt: TGTGCCAGCAGGTGGGAGACCGGGGAGCTGTTTTTT
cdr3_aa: CASRWETGELFF

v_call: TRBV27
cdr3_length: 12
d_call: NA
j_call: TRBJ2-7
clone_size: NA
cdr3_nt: TGTGCCAGCAGAAGGACAGCCAACGAGCAGTACTTC
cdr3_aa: CASRRTANEQYF

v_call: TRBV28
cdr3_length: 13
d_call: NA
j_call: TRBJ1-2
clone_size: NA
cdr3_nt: TGTGCCAGCAGTTTGCGGGGGGCGGTGGGCTACACCTTC
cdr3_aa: CASSLRGAVGYTF

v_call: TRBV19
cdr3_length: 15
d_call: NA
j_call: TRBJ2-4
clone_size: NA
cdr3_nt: TGTGCCAGTAGTAGGACAGTAACTACCAAAAACATTCAGTACTTC
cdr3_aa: CASSRTVTTKNIQYF

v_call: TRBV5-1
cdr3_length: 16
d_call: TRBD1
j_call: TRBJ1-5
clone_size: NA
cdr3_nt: TGCGCCAGCAGCGTGGGGGGGACAGACTTGAATCAGCCCCAGCATTTT
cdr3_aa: CASSVGGTDLNQPQHF

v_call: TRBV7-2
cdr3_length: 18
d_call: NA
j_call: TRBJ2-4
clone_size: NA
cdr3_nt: TGTGCCAGCAGCTCCCCCCCCTGGCAGGGCACAGCCAAAAACATTCAGTACTTC
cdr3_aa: CASSSPPWQGTAKNIQYF

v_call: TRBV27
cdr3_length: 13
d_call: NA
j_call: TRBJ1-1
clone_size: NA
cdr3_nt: TGTGCCACCAGGGTCTACGAGGGTGCTGAAGCTTTCTTT
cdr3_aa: CATRVYEGAEAFF

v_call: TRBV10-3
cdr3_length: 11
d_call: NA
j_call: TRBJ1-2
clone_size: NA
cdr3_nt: TGTGCCATCGGAACAGGCGTTGGCTACACCTTC
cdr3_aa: CAIGTGVGYTF

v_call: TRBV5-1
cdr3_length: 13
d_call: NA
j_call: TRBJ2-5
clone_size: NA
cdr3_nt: TGCGCCAGCAGCCTAGGATATCAAGAGACCCAGTACTTC
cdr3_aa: CASSLGYQETQYF

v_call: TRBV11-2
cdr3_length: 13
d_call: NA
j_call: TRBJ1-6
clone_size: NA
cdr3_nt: TGTGCCAGCAGCGTAACAGGTACTTCACCCCTCCACTTT
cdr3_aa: CASSVTGTSPLHF

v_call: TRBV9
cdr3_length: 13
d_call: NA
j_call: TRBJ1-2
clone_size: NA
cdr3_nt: TGTGCCAGCAGCGTAGTGGCAGGGGTTGGCTACACCTTC
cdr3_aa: CASSVVAGVGYTF

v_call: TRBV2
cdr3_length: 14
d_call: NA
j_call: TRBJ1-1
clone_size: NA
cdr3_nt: TGTGCCAGCAGTGAACTCGGTTCTGGCACTGAAGCTTTCTTT
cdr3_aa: CASSELGSGTEAFF

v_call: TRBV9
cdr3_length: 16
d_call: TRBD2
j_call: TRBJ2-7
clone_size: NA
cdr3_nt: TGTGCCAGCAGCGTAGGGGGGAGCGGGGCTTCCTACGAGCAGTACTTC
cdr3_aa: CASSVGGSGASYEQYF

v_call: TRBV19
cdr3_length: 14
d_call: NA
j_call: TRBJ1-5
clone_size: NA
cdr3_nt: TGTGCCAGTAGTATCGGCGGAGTCAATCAGCCCCAGCATTTT
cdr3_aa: CASSIGGVNQPQHF

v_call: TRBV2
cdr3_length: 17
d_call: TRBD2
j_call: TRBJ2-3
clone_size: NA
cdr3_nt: TGTGCCAGCAGGCCGACCTTGACTAGCGGGGGGAAAGATACGCAGTATTTT
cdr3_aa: CASRPTLTSGGKDTQYF

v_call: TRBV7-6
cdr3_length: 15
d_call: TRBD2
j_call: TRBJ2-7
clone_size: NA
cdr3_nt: TGTGCCAGCAGCTTAGGGACTAGCGGTACCTACGAGCAGTACTTC
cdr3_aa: CASSLGTSGTYEQYF

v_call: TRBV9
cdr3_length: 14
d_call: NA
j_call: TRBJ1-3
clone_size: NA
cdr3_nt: TGTGCCAGCAGCGTAGAGGGGTACGGAAACACCATATATTTT
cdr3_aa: CASSVEGYGNTIYF

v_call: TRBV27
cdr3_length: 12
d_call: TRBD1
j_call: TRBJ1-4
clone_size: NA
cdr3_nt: TGTGCCAGCAGTACCGGACAGGCGAGACTGTTTTTT
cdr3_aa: CASSTGQARLFF

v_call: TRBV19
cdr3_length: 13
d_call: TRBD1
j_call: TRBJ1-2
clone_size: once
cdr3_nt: TGTGCCATAAGACAGGGGTATGACTATGGCTACACCTTC
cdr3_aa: CAIRQGYDYGYTF

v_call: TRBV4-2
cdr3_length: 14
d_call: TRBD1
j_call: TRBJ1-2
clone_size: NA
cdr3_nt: TGTGCCAGCAGTGGGTTACAGGGGAACAATGGCTACACCTTC
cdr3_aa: CASSGLQGNNGYTF

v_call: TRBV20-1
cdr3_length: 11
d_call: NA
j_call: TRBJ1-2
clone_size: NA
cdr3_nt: TGCAGTGCTGGCTGGAGCTATGGCTACACCTTC
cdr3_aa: CSAGWSYGYTF

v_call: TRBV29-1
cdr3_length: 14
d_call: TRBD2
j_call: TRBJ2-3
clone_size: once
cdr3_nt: TGCAGCGTTGATGAACTAGCGGGAGGAGGAGCGCAGTATTTT
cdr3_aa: CSVDELAGGGAQYF

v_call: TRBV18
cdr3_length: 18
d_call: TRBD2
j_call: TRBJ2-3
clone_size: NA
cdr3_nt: TGTGCCAGCTCACAACCGGGACTAGCGGGAGGCAGCACAGATACGCAGTATTTT
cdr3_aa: CASSQPGLAGGSTDTQYF

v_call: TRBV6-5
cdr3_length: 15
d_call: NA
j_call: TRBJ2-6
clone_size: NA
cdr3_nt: TGTGCCAGCAGTTACATGAGGTCTGGGGCCAACGTCCTGACTTTC
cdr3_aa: CASSYMRSGANVLTF

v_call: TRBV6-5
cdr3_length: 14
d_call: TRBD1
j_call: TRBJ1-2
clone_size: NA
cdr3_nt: TGTGCCAGCAGGCGGGACAGGGGGAACTATGGCTACACCTTC
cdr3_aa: CASRRDRGNYGYTF

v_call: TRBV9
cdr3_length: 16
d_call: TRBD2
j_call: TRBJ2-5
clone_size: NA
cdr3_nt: TGTGCCAGCAGCCCCGGGACTAGCGGGAGTGGAGAGACCCAGTACTTC
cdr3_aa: CASSPGTSGSGETQYF

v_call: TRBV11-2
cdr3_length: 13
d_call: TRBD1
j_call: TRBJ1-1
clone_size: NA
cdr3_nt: TGTGCCAGCAGCCGTCGACAGGGGGTTGAAGCTTTCTTT
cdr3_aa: CASSRRQGVEAFF

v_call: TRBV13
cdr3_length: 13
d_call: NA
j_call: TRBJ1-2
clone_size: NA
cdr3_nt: TGTGCCAGCGAGAGGTCGTGGTCCTATGGCTACACCTTC
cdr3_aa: CASERSWSYGYTF

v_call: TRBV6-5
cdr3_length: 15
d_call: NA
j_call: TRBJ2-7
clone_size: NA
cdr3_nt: TGTGCCAGCAGAAACTTCCACAGGCCCTCCTACGAGCAGTACTTC
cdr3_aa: CASRNFHRPSYEQYF

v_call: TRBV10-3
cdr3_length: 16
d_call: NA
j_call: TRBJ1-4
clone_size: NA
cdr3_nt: TGTGCCATCAGTGAGAGGGCGGGAACAACTAATGAAAAACTGTTTTTT
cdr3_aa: CAISERAGTTNEKLFF

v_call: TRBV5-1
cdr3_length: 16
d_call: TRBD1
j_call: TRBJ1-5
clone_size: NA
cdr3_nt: TGCGCCAGCAGCGCCGGAGGACAGGCGGAGGGTCAGCCCCAGCATTTT
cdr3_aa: CASSAGGQAEGQPQHF

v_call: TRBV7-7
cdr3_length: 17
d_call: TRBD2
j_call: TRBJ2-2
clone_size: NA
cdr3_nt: TGTGCCAGCAGACCAACACTAGCGGGAGAGGACACCGGGGAGCTGTTTTTT
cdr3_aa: CASRPTLAGEDTGELFF

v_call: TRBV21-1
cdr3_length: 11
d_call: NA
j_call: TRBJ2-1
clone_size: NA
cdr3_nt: TGTGCCAGCAGCAACAGAATCCAACGTTTCTTC
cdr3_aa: CASSNRIQRFF

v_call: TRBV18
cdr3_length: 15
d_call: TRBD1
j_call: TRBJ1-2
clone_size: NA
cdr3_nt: TGTGCCAGCTCAGACTGGACAGGTACTAACTATGGCTACACCTTC
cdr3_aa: CASSDWTGTNYGYTF

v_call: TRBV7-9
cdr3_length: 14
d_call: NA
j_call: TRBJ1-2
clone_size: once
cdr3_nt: TGTGCCAGCAGCTTAGTTGTACAGCTCGATGGCTACACCTTC
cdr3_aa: CASSLVVQLDGYTF

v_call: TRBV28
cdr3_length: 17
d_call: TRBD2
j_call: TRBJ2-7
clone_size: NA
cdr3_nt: TGTGCCAGCAGTCGCCCCCCCTTTAGCGGGATACGCTCCGAGCAGTACTTC
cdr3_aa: CASSRPPFSGIRSEQYF

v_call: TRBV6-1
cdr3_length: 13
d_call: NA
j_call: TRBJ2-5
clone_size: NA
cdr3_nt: TGTGCCAGCAGTGAACAGGGCCAAGAGACCCAGTACTTC
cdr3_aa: CASSEQGQETQYF

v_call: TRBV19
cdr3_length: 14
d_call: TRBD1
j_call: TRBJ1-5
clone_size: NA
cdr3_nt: TGTGCCAGTAGAACGGGACAGACTCATCAGCCCCAGCATTTT
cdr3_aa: CASRTGQTHQPQHF

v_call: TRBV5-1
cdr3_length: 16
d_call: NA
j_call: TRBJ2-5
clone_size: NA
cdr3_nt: TGCGCCAGCAGCTTGTGGGGGGATTTGCAGCAAGAGACCCAGTACTTC
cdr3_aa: CASSLWGDLQQETQYF

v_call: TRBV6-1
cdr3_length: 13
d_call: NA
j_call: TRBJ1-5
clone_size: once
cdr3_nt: TGTGCCAGCATGGGACTCAACGGCCAGCCCCAGCATTTT
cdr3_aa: CASMGLNGQPQHF

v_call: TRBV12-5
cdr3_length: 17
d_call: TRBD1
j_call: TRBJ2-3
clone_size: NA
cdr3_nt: TGTGCTAGTGGGGCGACAGGGTCGTGGACTAGCACAGATACGCAGTATTTT
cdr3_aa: CASGATGSWTSTDTQYF

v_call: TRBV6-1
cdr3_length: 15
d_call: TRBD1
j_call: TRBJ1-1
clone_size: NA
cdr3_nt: TGTGCCAGCAGTGACCTGACAGGGGGGGTGACTGAAGCTTTCTTT
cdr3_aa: CASSDLTGGVTEAFF

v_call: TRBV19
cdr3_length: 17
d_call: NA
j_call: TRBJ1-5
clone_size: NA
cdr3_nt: TGTGCCAGTAAACCAAAAGGTACCAGATGGAGAAGGAGGCCCCAGCATTTT
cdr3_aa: CASKPKGTRWRRRPQHF

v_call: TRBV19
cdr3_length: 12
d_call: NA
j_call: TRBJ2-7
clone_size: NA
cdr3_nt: TGTGCCAGTAGTATATCCCGGACAGATCAGCACTTC
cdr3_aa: CASSISRTDQHF

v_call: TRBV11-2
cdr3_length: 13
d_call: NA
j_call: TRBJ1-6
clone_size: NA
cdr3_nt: TGTGCCAGCAGCGTAACAAGTACTTCACCCCTCCACTTT
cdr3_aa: CASSVTSTSPLHF

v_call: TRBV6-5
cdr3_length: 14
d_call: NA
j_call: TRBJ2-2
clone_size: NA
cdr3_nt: TGTGCCAGCAGTCCAGGGACTTTCACCGGGGAGCTGTTTTTT
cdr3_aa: CASSPGTFTGELFF

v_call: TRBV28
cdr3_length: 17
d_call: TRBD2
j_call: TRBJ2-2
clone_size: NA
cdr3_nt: TGTGCCAGCAGTTCCCGGACTAGCGGGAGCTACACCGGGGAGCTGTTTTTT
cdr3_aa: CASSSRTSGSYTGELFF

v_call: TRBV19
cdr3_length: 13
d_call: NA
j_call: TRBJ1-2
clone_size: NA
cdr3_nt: TGTGCCAGTAGTACAACAGGGTTCTATGGCTACACCTTC
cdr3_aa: CASSTTGFYGYTF

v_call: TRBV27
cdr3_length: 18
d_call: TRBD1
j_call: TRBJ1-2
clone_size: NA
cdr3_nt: TGTGCCAGCAGCCGGCGTCCCGGGACAGGGGGCGGAAACTATGGCTACACCTTC
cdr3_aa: CASSRRPGTGGGNYGYTF

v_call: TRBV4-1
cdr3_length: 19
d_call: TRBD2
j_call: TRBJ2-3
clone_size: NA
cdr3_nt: TGCGCCAGCAGCCAAGATCGGCCGCGGGGCGGGAGGAACACAGATACGCAGTATTTT
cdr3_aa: CASSQDRPRGGRNTDTQYF

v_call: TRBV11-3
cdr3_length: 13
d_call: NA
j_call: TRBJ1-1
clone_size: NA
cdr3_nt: TGTGCCAGCAGCTTCTCAGGGAACACTGAAGCTTTCTTT
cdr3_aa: CASSFSGNTEAFF

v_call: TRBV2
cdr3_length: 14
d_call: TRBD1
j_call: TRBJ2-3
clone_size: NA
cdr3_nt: TGTGCCAGCGGTGGACAGGTAGTTACAGATACGCAGTATTTT
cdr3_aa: CASGGQVVTDTQYF

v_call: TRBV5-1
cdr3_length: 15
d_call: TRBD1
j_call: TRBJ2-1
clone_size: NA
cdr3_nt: TGCGCCAGCAGCACCGGACAGGGGCTATACAATGAGCAGTTCTTC
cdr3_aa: CASSTGQGLYNEQFF

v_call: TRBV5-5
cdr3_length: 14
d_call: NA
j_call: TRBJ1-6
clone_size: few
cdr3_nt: TGTGCCAGCAGCTTGGACGGGGGGGTTTCACCCCTCCACTTT
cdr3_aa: CASSLDGGVSPLHF